The TCR beta chain under discussion was sequenced for a study of blood T cell repertoires in COVID-19. Study overall: Samples taken during acute and convalescent COVID-19 were collected in the United States, Italy and Spain.

TCRdb's table, derived via immunoSEQ multiplex PCR, lists solely in-frame clones and lacks some. The repertoire consists of tens of thousands of clones, with 70% to 90% occurring once and the leading ten covering roughly 2.8%. Trimming cost V 4 bases and J 2 bases, with 11 bases left between them. CDR1 GTSNPN and CDR2 SVGIG come from the germline V gene (reference sequence). The CDR3 is made up of 13 amino acids. What was sequenced was peripheral blood. V and J are TRBV30 and TRBJ1-2, with no clear D. The sequence derives from a woman of 80 years or more with acute or convalescent COVID-19. CDR3 loop: CAWTPGWNYGYTF. The CDR3 bases are TGTGCCTGGACCCCCGGGTGGAACTATGGCTACACCTTC. Using reference TRBV30 and TRBJ1-2 for the parts outside the CDR3, the full variable domain is SQTIHQWPATLVQPVGSPLSLECTVEGTSNPNLYWYRQAAGRGLQLLFYSVGIGQISSEVPQNLSASRPQDRQFILSSKKLLLSDSGFYLCAWTPGWNYGYTFGSGTRLTVV.